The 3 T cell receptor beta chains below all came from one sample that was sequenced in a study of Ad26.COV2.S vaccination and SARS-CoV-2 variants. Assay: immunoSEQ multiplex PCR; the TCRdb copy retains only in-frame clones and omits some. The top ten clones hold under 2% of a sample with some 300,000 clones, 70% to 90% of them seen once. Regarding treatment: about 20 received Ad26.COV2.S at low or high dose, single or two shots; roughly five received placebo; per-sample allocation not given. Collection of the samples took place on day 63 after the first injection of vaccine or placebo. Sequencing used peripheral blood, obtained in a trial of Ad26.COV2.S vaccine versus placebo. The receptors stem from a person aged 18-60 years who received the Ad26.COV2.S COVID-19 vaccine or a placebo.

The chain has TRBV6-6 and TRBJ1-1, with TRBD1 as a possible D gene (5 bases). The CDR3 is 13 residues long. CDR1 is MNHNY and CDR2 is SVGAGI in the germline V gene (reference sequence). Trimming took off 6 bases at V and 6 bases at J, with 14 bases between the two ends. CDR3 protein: CASRPGWDAEAFF. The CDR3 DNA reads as TGTGCCAGCAGGCCAGGCTGGGACGCTGAAGCTTTCTTT.

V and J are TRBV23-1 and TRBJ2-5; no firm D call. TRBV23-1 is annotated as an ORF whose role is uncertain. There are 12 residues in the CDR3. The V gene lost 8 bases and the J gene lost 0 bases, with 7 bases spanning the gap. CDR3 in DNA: TGCGCCAGCGGTCCAGACCAAGAGACCCAGTACTTC. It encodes CASGPDQETQYF.

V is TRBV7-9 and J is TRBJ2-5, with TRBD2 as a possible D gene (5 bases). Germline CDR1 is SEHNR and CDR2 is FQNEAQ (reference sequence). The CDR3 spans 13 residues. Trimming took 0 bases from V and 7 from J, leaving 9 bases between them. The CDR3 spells CASSLAEAGTQYF. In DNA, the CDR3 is TGTGCCAGCAGCTTAGCGGAGGCGGGGACCCAGTACTTC. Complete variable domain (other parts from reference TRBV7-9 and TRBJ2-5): DTGVSQNPRHKITKRGQNVTFRCDPISEHNRLYWYRQTLGQGPEFLTYFQNEAQLEKSRLLSDRFSAERPKGSFSTLEIQRTEQGDSAMYLCASSLAEAGTQYFGPGTRLLVL.